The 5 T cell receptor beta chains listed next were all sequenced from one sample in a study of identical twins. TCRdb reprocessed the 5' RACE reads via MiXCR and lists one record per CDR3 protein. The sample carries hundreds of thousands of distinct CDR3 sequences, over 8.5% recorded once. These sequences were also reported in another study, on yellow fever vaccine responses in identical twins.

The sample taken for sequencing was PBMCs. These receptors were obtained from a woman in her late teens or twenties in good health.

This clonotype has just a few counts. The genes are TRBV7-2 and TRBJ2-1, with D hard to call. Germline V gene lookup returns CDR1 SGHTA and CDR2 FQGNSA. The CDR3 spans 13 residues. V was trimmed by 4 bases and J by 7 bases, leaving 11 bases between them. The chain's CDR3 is CASSSLTGNEQFF. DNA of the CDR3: TGTGCCAGCAGCTCCCTAACTGGAAATGAGCAGTTCTTC.

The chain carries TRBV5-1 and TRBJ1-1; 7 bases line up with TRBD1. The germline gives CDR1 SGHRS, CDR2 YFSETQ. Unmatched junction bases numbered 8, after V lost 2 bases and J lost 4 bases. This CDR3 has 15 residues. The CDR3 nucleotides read TGCGCCAGCAGCTTCTACAGGGGAAGGGGCACTGAAGCTTTCTTT. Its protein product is CASSFYRGRGTEAFF.

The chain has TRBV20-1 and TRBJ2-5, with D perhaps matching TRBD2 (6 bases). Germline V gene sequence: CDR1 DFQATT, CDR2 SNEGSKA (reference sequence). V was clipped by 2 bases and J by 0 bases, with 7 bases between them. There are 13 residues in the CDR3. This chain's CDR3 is CSARRDYQETQYF. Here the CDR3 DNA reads TGCAGTGCTAGAAGGGACTACCAAGAGACCCAGTACTTC.

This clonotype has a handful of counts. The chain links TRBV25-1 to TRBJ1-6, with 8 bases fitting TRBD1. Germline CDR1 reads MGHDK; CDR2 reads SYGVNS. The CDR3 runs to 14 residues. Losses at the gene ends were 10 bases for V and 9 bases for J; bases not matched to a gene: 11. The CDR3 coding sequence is TGTGCCACCGAACCGACAGGGGTGGGTTCACCCCTCCACTTT. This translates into CATEPTGVGSPLHF.

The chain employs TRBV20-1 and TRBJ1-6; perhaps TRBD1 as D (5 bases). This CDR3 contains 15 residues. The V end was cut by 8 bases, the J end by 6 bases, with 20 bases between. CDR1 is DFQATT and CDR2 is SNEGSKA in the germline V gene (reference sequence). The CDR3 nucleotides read TGCAGTCCTACAGAAGGGGCAGGTATTAATTCACCCCTCCACTTT. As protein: CSPTEGAGINSPLHF.